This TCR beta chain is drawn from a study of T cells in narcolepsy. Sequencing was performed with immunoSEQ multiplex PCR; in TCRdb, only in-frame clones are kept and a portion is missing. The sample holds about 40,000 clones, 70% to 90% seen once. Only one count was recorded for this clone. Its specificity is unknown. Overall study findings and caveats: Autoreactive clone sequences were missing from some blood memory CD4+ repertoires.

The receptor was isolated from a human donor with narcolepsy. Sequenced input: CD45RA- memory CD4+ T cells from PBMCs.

The CDR3 nucleotides read TGTGCCAGCAGTGGGCTAGAGACCCAGTACTTC. This gives the protein CASSGLETQYF. The rearrangement joins TRBV6-5 to TRBJ2-5; no definite D call. The CDR3 is 11 amino acids. CDR1 is MNHEY, CDR2 SVGAGI, per germline. The ends were cut back, 5 bases at V and 4 bases at J, with 5 bases in the middle.